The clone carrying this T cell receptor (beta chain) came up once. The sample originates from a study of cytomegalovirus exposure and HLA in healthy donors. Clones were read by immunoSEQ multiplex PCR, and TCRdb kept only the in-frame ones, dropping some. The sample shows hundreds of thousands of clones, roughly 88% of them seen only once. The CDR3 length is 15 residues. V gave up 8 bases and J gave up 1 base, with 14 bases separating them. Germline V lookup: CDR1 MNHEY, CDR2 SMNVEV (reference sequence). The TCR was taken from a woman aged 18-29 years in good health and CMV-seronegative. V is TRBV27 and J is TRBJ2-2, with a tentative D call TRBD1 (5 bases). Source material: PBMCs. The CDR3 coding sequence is TGTGCCAGCGGTAGGGGCCGTCAGAACACCGGGGAGCTGTTTTTT. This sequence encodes CASGRGRQNTGELFF.